These 8 T cell receptor beta chains were sequenced from one sample in a study of Ad26.COV2.S vaccination and SARS-CoV-2 variants. As to treatment: approximately 18 received Ad26.COV2.S at low or high dose, single or two shots; about 5 received placebo; per-sample allocation not given. All samples were drawn on day 63, counting from the first vaccine or placebo injection. Measured with immunoSEQ multiplex PCR; TCRdb has only the in-frame clones, and not every one. The data hold hundreds of thousands of clones, with approximately 88% observed a single time. The sequences come from peripheral blood, collected in a trial of Ad26.COV2.S vaccine versus placebo. The receptors were sampled from a person between 18 and 60 years old who received the Ad26.COV2.S COVID-19 vaccine or a placebo.

The genes are TRBV9 and TRBJ2-7, with D hard to call. Germline V gene lookup returns CDR1 SGDLS and CDR2 YYNGEE. The CDR3 is 14 residues long. The germline V and J ends were trimmed by 3 bases and 2 bases, with 12 bases remaining between them. CDR3 amino acids: CASSASGVTYEQYF. The CDR3 DNA sequence: TGTGCCAGCAGCGCCAGTGGGGTTACCTACGAGCAGTACTTC.

The rearrangement uses TRBV27 and TRBJ1-5; TRBD1 aligns across 7 bases. The germline V gene encodes CDR1 MNHEY and CDR2 SMNVEV (reference sequence). The CDR3 length is 15 residues. V dropped 4 bases and J dropped 4; count of bases not matched to a gene: 7. The CDR3 reads CASSSTGTANQPQHF. CDR3 DNA: TGTGCCAGCAGTTCAACCGGGACAGCAAATCAGCCCCAGCATTTT.

The chain combines TRBV10-1 with TRBJ2-4; D not resolved. The CDR3 length is 16 residues. Deletions cut 0 bases from V and 1 base from J, with 10 bases between. CDR1 is WNHNN and CDR2 is SYGVQD in the germline V gene (reference sequence). In DNA form, the CDR3 reads TGCGCCAGCAGTGAGTCGCTAGGGATGGCCAAAAACATTCAGTACTTC. Translation gives CASSESLGMAKNIQYF.

The rearrangement uses TRBV2 and TRBJ2-1; unclear D gene. V gave up 6 bases and J gave up 6 bases, with 18 bases separating them. The CDR3 is 15 residues long. Germline loops: CDR1 SNHLY, CDR2 FYNNEI. The CDR3 coding sequence is TGTGCCAGCAGCCCTACCGTTGGACGCCTCAATGAGCAGTTCTTC. It encodes CASSPTVGRLNEQFF.

J is TRBJ2-3 and V is TRBV18; possible D gene TRBD2, 6 bases. The germline V and J ends were trimmed by 2 bases and 2 bases, with 14 bases remaining between them. The CDR3 length is 16 residues. Germline values: CDR1 KGHSH, CDR2 LQKENI. The CDR3: CASSPTPGLLTDTQYF. CDR3 in DNA: TGTGCCAGCTCACCAACGCCGGGACTTCTCACAGATACGCAGTATTTT.

The table lists this clone with a count of one. The chain links TRBV11-2 to TRBJ1-3, with TRBD1 matching over 8 bases. The CDR3 contains 15 residues. Per the germline V gene, CDR1 is SGHAT and CDR2 is FQNNGV. V shed 5 bases and J 3 bases; nucleotides not matched to a gene: 6. As DNA, the CDR3 is TGTGCCAGCAGCGCAACAGGGGGGGATGGAAACACCATATATTTT. This gives the protein CASSATGGDGNTIYF.

This clone was seen once. The chain combines TRBV14 with TRBJ2-7; D gene uncertain. Trimming pared 4 bases from V and 3 bases from J, leaving 10 bases between. CDR1 and CDR2 (germline): SGHDN, FVKESK. The CDR3 is made up of 13 amino acids. The CDR3 here is CASSPLNRYEQYF. CDR3 DNA sequence: TGTGCCAGCAGCCCCCTGAATCGCTACGAGCAGTACTTC.

This clone was seen only once. V gene TRBV2 combines with J gene TRBJ1-1; TRBD1 matches at 9 bases. CDR3 length: 14 residues. V was pared by 5 bases and J by 11 bases, with 12 bases of the junction left unmatched. CDR1 SNHLY and CDR2 FYNNEI come from the germline V gene. The DNA of the CDR3 is TGTGCCAGCAGTTTTGGGACAGGGCTTGGGGAGGCTTTCTTT. Translated, it gives CASSFGTGLGEAFF.